Only a few counts were recorded for the clone carrying this TCR beta chain. These data originate in a study of T cell clonotyping in hematopoietic cell transplantation. Time point described: recipient sample about 28 days before transplant, after cytoreduction. Per the germline V gene, CDR1 is SEHNR and CDR2 is FQNEAQ (reference sequence). J gave up 11 bases and V 5 bases, and 14 bases lay outside the gene matches. CDR3 length: 14 amino acids. Data came from immunoSEQ multiplex PCR; TCRdb stores just in-frame clones and leaves some out. The table has 46,000 or so clones, approximately 90% seen once. The sequencing used peripheral blood mononuclear cells, collected before stem cell transplant. This TCR was recovered from a man aged 60 to 69 with biphenotypic leukemia. Some clones in this sample may be carry-over from other donors' samples. This sequence joins TRBV7-9 and TRBJ1-1; the match to TRBD1 covers 7 bases. The CDR3 coding sequence is TGTGCCAGCAGCCTGAGACAGGGTCCCCCCCGGGCTTTCTTT. Translated: CASSLRQGPPRAFF.